This T cell receptor (beta chain) was retrieved from a study of blood T cell repertoires in COVID-19. Across the study: Sites in the United States, Italy and Spain provided acute and convalescent COVID-19 samples. PBMCs, B-cell-depleted T cells, or T cells provided the cDNA or gDNA that made up the material.

The repertoire was sequenced with immunoSEQ multiplex PCR; TCRdb's copy has only in-frame clones and lacks some. The repertoire holds roughly 140,000 clones, with roughly 85% as singletons. The V segment lost 5 bases and the J segment 3 bases; nucleotides outside the gene matches: 17. CDR3 length: 19 amino acids. Germline loops: CDR1 KGHDR, CDR2 SFDVKD. This sequence joins TRBV24-1 and TRBJ1-5; 8 bases match TRBD1. Sequenced material: peripheral blood. The source of this sequence is a woman aged 55 to 70 with COVID-19, enrolled during active disease. The CDR3 is CATSARGLRGALNNQPQHF. CDR3 DNA sequence: TGTGCCACCAGTGCCAGGGGGCTAAGGGGTGCTCTTAACAATCAGCCCCAGCATTTT.